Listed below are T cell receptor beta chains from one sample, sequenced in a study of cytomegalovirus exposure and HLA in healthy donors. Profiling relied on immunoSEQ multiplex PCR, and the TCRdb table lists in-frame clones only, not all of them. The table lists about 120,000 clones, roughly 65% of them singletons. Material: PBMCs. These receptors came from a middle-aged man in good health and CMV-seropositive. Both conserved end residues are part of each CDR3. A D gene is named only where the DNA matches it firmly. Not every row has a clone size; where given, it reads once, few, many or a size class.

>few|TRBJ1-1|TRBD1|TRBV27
TGTGCCAGCAGTTTGCGAAGGACAGGGAACACTGAAGCTTTCTTT
CASSLRRTGNTEAFF
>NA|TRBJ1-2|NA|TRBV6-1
TGTGCCAGCAGCGTGACAGGTACCACAATAGGCTACACCTTC
CASSVTGTTIGYTF
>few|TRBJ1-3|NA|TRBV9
TGTGCCAGCAGCGTAGACTTACGAGGGCTTACCACCATATATTTT
CASSVDLRGLTTIYF
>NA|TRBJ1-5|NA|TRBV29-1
TGCAGCGTGGGGGGGGGCGATAGCAATCAGCCCCAGCATTTT
CSVGGGDSNQPQHF
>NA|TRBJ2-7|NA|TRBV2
TGTGCCAGCACCTATAACTACGAGCAGTACTTC
CASTYNYEQYF
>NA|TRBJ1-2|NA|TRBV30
TGTGCCTGGAGCGGGACTATCTATGGCTACACCTTC
CAWSGTIYGYTF
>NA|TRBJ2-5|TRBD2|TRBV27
TGTGCCAGCAGTCCGGGACTAGCGGGGGCCATCCCAGGGCAGGAGACCCAGTACTTC
CASSPGLAGAIPGQETQYF
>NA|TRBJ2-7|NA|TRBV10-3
TGTGCCAGCGGAACTAAGTGGAGAAACGAGCAGTACTTC
CASGTKWRNEQYF
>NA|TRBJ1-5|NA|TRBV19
TGTGCCAGTACCCCGGGGGGCAATCAGCCCCAGCATTTT
CASTPGGNQPQHF
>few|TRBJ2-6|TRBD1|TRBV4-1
TGCGCCAGCAGCCGAACGACCTTGGACAGGACCTCTGGGGCCAACGTCCTGACTTTC
CASSRTTLDRTSGANVLTF
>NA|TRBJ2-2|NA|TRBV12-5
TGTGCTAGTGTCGATACCTGGGCTCGGGATTCGAACACCGGGGAGCTGTTTTTT
CASVDTWARDSNTGELFF
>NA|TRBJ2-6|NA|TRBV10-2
TGCGCCAGCAGTGTAGCCGGGGCTGGGGCCAACGTCCTGACTTTC
CASSVAGAGANVLTF
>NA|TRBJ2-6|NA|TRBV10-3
TGTGCCATCAGTCTCTATAACAGAAACTCTGGGGCCAACGTCCTGACTTTC
CAISLYNRNSGANVLTF
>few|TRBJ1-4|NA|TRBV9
TGTGCCAGCAGCGTAGAGCCAGGGTTAGTTGAAAAACTGTTTTTT
CASSVEPGLVEKLFF
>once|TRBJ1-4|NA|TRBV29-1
TGCAGCGTTGGGCAGGAAGAAAATGAAAAACTGTTTTTT
CSVGQEENEKLFF
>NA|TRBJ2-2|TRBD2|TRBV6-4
TGTGCCAGCAGGCCCCAAGCGGGGATGGGGGAGCTGTTTTTT
CASRPQAGMGELFF
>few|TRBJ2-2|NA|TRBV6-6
TGTGCCAGCAGCCTACCCAGGGACACCCAGTGGGCCAAGCTGTTTTTT
CASSLPRDTQWAKLFF
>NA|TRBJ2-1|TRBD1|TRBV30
TGTGCCTGGCTGACAGGGGGCTTTCAGTTCTTC
CAWLTGGFQFF
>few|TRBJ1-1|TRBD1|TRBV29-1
TGCAGCGTTGGGACAGGACTGAACACTGAAGCTTTCTTT
CSVGTGLNTEAFF
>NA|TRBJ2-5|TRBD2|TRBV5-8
TGTGCCAGCAGCTTCTCGGGGCTAGCGGGAAAAGAGACCCAGTACTTC
CASSFSGLAGKETQYF
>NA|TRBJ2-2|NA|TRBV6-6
TGTGCCAGCGCCACTAGGTCCACCGGGGAGCTGTTTTTT
CASATRSTGELFF
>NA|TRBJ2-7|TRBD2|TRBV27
TGTGCCAGCAGTCACGGGACTAGCGGGAGGACCTACGAGCAGTACTTC
CASSHGTSGRTYEQYF
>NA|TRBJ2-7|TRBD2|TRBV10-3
TGTGCCATCAGTGACACTAGCGGGGTCTACGAGCAGTACTTC
CAISDTSGVYEQYF
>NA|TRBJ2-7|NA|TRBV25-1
TGTGCCAGCAGTGATCTAGGCGGGATGGGCTACGAGCAGTACTTC
CASSDLGGMGYEQYF
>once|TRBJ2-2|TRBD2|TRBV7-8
TGTGCCAGCAGCACCACTAGCGGGGGGAACACCGGGGAGCTGTTTTTT
CASSTTSGGNTGELFF
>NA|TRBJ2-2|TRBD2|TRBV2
TGTGCCAGCAGTGAGCTAGCGGGCGGGACCGGGGAGCTGTTTTTT
CASSELAGGTGELFF
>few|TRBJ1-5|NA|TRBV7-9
TGTGCCAGCAGCCCGTTTACAGGGACCGTTAGCAATCAGCCCCAGCATTTT
CASSPFTGTVSNQPQHF
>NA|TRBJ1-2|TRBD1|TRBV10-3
TGTGCCATCGGGACAGGGCCCAACTATGGCTACACCTTC
CAIGTGPNYGYTF
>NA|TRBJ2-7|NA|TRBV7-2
TGTGCCAGCAGCTTAGAAGTAGCCTCCAACTCCTACGAGCAGTACTTC
CASSLEVASNSYEQYF
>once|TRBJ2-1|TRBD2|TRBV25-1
TGTGCCAGCAGTGACCCTGGCCCTAGCGGGCCTTACAATGAGCAGTTCTTC
CASSDPGPSGPYNEQFF
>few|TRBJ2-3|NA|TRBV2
TGTGCCAGCAGTGAACAGGGGAGCACAGATACGCAGTATTTT
CASSEQGSTDTQYF
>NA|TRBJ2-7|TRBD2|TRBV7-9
TGTGCCAGCAGCGATTCCGGGGGGACCTTTTACGAGCAGTACTTC
CASSDSGGTFYEQYF
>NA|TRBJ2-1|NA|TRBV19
TGTGCCAGTTCCTCTCCCGCCAGTTCACAGTTCTTC
CASSSPASSQFF
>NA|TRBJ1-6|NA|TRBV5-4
TGTGCCAGCAGCTTGTTGGAGGAGAGACACTTT
CASSLLEERHF
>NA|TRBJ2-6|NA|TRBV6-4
TGTGCCAGCAGTGGGGCGGGGGCCCCCTCTGGGGCCAACGTCCTGACTTTC
CASSGAGAPSGANVLTF
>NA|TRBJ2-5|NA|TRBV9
TGTGCCAGCAGCGTAGAATCCACTAGTCGGGAGACCCAGTACTTC
CASSVESTSRETQYF
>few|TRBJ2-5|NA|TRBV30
TGTGCCTGGAGTGCCGGAGCCGGAGAGACCCAGTACTTC
CAWSAGAGETQYF
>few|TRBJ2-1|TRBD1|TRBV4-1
TGCGCCAGCAGCCAGGGACAGGGTGGCTCCTACAATGAGCAGTTCTTC
CASSQGQGGSYNEQFF
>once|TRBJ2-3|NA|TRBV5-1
TGCGCCAGCAGCTTGGGGGGAGCTAGCACAGATACGCAGTATTTT
CASSLGGASTDTQYF
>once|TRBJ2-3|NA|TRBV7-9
TGTGCCAGCAGCTTATCTAAGGTGACAACCACAGATACGCAGTATTTT
CASSLSKVTTTDTQYF
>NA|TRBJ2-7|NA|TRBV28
TGTGCCAGCAGTTCACAGCTTTGGGAGCAGTACTTC
CASSSQLWEQYF
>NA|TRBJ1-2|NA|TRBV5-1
TGCGCCAGCAGCTTGGAGGCTCCGACAGATGGCTACACCTTC
CASSLEAPTDGYTF
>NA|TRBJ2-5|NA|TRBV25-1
TGTGCCAGCAGTACCGCGGGGACGATTGAGCAGTACTTC
CASSTAGTIEQYF
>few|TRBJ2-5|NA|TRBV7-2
TGTGCCAGCAGCCGTCCTCAAGAGACCCAGTACTTC
CASSRPQETQYF
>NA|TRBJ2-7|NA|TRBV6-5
TGTGCCAGCAAACTACCAGGTGGGGGGGAGCAGTACTTC
CASKLPGGGEQYF
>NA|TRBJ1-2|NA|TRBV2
TGTGCCAGCAGTGCAGACAGAGACTATGGCTACACCTTC
CASSADRDYGYTF
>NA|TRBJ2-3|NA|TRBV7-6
TGTGCCAGCAGCTTAGAGGGACAATCTTGGGGTACGCAGTATTTT
CASSLEGQSWGTQYF
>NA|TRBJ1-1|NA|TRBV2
TGTGCCAGCAGCCGGGAAATGAACACTGAAGCTTTCTTT
CASSREMNTEAFF
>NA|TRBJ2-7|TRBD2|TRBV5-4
TGTGCCAGCAGCCCCTCGCAGGCACGACTAGCGGGAGGGAGCGAGCAGTACTTC
CASSPSQARLAGGSEQYF
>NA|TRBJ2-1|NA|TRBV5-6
TGTGCCAGCAGCCACGACATCAGCTCCTACAATGAGCAGTTCTTC
CASSHDISSYNEQFF
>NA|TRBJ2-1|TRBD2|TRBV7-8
TGTGCCAGCAGCTTAGTAAGCGGGGCCCCCTACAATGAGCAGTTCTTC
CASSLVSGAPYNEQFF
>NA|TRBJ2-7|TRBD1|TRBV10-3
TGTGCCATTGGGACAGAACAAAGGGAGCAGTACTTC
CAIGTEQREQYF
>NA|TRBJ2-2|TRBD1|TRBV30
TGTGCCTCCGGACAGGGAGTGACCGGGGAGCTGTTTTTT
CASGQGVTGELFF
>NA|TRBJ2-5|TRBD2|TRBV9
TGTGCCAGCAGCGCCGGGACTAGCGGGAGTCCCAGGGAGACCCAGTACTTC
CASSAGTSGSPRETQYF
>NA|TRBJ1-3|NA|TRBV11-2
TGTGCCAGCAGCCCGGTCCCGGGAGGAAACACCATATATTTT
CASSPVPGGNTIYF
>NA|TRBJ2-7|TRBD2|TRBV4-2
TGTGCCAGCAGCCAAGGGACGGCGGGGGACTCCTACGAGCAGTACTTC
CASSQGTAGDSYEQYF
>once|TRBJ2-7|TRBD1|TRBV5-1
TGCGCCAGCAGCTTGTTGACAGGGCTACCGGGCGAGCAGTACTTC
CASSLLTGLPGEQYF
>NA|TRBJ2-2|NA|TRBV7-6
TGTGCCAGCAGCTTAAACAGGGACACCGGGGAGCTGTTTTTT
CASSLNRDTGELFF
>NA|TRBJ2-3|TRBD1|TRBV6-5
TGTGCCAGCAGTTACTCGCCGGGACAGGGGACAGATACGCAGTATTTT
CASSYSPGQGTDTQYF